This entry lists 18 T cell receptor beta chains sequenced from one sample in a study of blood T cell repertoires in COVID-19. Clones were sequenced by immunoSEQ multiplex PCR, and TCRdb holds only the in-frame ones, with some missing. The sample comprises about 48,000 clones, around 79% of which are singletons, and about 20% rests with the top ten. Sequencing was carried out using peripheral blood. The receptor source for this set is a human donor with active or convalescent COVID-19. The donor label of this sample is uncertain.

This clone has a single count. The rearrangement joins TRBV6-5 to TRBJ2-7, with no clear D. Trimming took off 2 bases at V and 5 bases at J, with 13 bases between the two ends. CDR3 length: 14 amino acids. CDR1 is MNHEY and CDR2 is SVGAGI in the germline V gene. CDR3 sequence: CASSYSIRENEQYF. CDR3 DNA sequence: TGTGCCAGCAGTTACAGTATTCGTGAGAACGAGCAGTACTTC.

This clone was seen a handful of times. The chain has TRBV21-1 and TRBJ1-6; the listed D gene, TRBD1, was not tested against the DNA. TRBV21-1 is deemed a pseudogene. CDR3 size: 20 residues. The CDR3 sequence: CASSKKEGDRGESYNSPLHF. The CDR3 DNA reads as TGTGCCAGCAGCAAAAAAGAGGGGGACAGGGGAGAGTCCTATAATTCACCCCTCCACTTT.

This rearrangement joins TRBV7-6 to TRBJ2-2; 7 nucleotides agree with TRBD2. V was pared by 5 bases and J by 5 bases, with 14 bases of the junction left unmatched. From germline, CDR1 is SGHVS and CDR2 FNYEAQ. The CDR3 consists of 17 residues. The CDR3 coding sequence is TGTGCCAGCAGCCGGAATAGGGAGGGGAGCAGTACCGGGGAGCTGTTTTTT. Protein product: CASSRNREGSSTGELFF.

This clone was recorded once. The chain combines TRBV9 with TRBJ1-4; D might be TRBD1 (5 bases). Germline CDR1 SGDLS, CDR2 YYNGEE. V was trimmed by 2 bases and J by 0 bases, leaving 8 bases between them. The CDR3 loop spans 15 amino acids. CDR3 residues: CASSVTGATNEKLFF. The CDR3 DNA sequence: TGTGCCAGCAGCGTTACAGGTGCAACTAATGAAAAACTGTTTTTT.

The rearrangement joins TRBV7-9 to TRBJ2-4; possible D gene TRBD1, 5 bases. Germline V CDR1 and CDR2: SEHNR, FQNEAQ (reference sequence). Trimming cost V 2 bases and J 7 bases, with 9 bases left between them. CDR3 length: 13 amino acids. CDR3 sequence reads: CASSLTGPNIQYF. Written as DNA, the CDR3 is TGTGCCAGCAGCTTAACAGGACCCAACATTCAGTACTTC.

This clone came up a few times. The gene calls are TRBV28 and TRBJ2-1; the D gene is possibly TRBD1 (6 bases). From germline, CDR1 is MDHEN and CDR2 SYDVKM. The germline V and J ends were trimmed by 3 bases and 5 bases, with 20 bases remaining between them. The CDR3 runs 17 residues. The CDR3, as DNA: TGTGCCAGCAGTTTTCTCCCTAGAACAGGGCTTAACAATGAGCAGTTCTTC. Residues: CASSFLPRTGLNNEQFF.

The rearrangement joins TRBV5-1 to TRBJ2-2, with 7 nucleotides matching TRBD2. V shed 6 bases and J 5 bases; nucleotides not matched to a gene: 7. The CDR3 consists of 14 residues. Germline V gene sequence: CDR1 SGHRS, CDR2 YFSETQ. As DNA, the CDR3 is TGCGCCAGCAATAGCGGGCGAAGAACCGGGGAGCTGTTTTTT. It yields the protein CASNSGRRTGELFF.

The genes are TRBV19 and TRBJ1-5; the D gene is possibly TRBD1 (6 bases). The V gene lost 0 bases and the J gene lost 3 bases, with 9 bases spanning the gap. CDR1 is LNHDA, CDR2 SQIVND, per germline (reference sequence). The length of the CDR3 is 15 residues. The chain's CDR3 is CASSIEQGPNQPQHF. As DNA, the CDR3 is TGTGCCAGTAGTATAGAACAGGGACCCAATCAGCCCCAGCATTTT.

In this sample, this clone turned up a few times. CDR3 sequence (DNA): TGTGCCAGCAGCGACCCCGGGACAGGGAGGAGTGGAAACACCATATATTTT. Translated, it gives CASSDPGTGRSGNTIYF. The V gene is TRBV9, the J gene TRBJ1-3, with 9 bases that match TRBD1. The germline gives CDR1 SGDLS, CDR2 YYNGEE. The ends lost 3 bases at V and 3 bases at J; junction bases unmatched: 10. CDR3 length: 17 residues.

The genes are TRBV3-1 (or the pseudogene TRBV3-2) and TRBJ2-7; 9 bases align to TRBD2. The length of the CDR3 is 15 residues. With 1 base clipped from V and 2 bases from J, the junction kept 3 bases outside the gene matches. CDR1 is LGHDT and CDR2 is YNNKEL in the germline V gene (reference sequence). The CDR3 here is CASSQVAGGPYEQYF. CDR3 nucleotide sequence: TGTGCCAGCAGCCAAGTGGCGGGAGGGCCCTACGAGCAGTACTTC.

Details on this clone: At one of its ends the junction is not consistent with the germline gene, which may arise from a read error. The gene calls are TRBV7-7 and TRBJ2-7, with TRBD1 identical over 9 bases. CDR3 length: 13 residues. Germline values: CDR1 SSHAT, CDR2 FNYEAQ (reference sequence). CDR3 loop: CASSRDRAGEQYF. CDR3 bases: TGTGCTAGCAGCCGGGACAGGGCGGGGGAGCAGTACTTC.

The chain carries TRBV3-1 (or the pseudogene TRBV3-2) and TRBJ2-2, with D possibly being TRBD2 (5 bases). CDR1 is LGHDT and CDR2 is YNNKEL in the germline V gene (reference sequence). V lost 3 bases to trimming and J lost 13 bases, with 12 bases between them. CDR3 size: 12 residues. CDR3 amino acids: CASSQDLLGLFF. In DNA form, the CDR3 reads TGTGCCAGCAGCCAGGACCTACTAGGGCTGTTTTTT.

The chain links TRBV23-1 to TRBJ2-7; 8 bases map to TRBD1. TRBV23-1 carries the ORF label, with uncertain function. The CDR3 has 13 residues. V lost 6 bases, J lost 6 bases, and 7 bases stayed unmatched. The CDR3 sequence: CASRDRANSEQYF. The CDR3 DNA follows: TGCGCCAGCAGGGACAGGGCCAACTCCGAGCAGTACTTC.

This chain connects TRBV7-2 to TRBJ1-3, with D possibly TRBD1 on 5 matching bases. The CDR3 runs 15 residues. Trimming took 4 bases from V and 2 from J, leaving 12 bases between them. Germline V gene lookup returns CDR1 SGHTA and CDR2 FQGNSA. CDR3 nucleotide sequence: TGTGCCAGCAGCTCCACCACAGGAGCTGGAAACACCATATATTTT. Encoded protein: CASSSTTGAGNTIYF.

This chain joins TRBV14 and TRBJ1-2; possible D gene TRBD1, 5 bases. Trimming stripped 0 bases from V and 8 bases from J, with 10 bases between. The CDR3 is 13 amino acids. Germline V CDR1 and CDR2: SGHDN, FVKESK. The chain's CDR3 is CASSQDRQSGYTF. For the CDR3, the DNA is TGTGCCAGCAGCCAAGATCGACAGTCGGGCTACACCTTC.

The chain couples TRBV29-1 to TRBJ1-1; TRBD1 is a possible D gene (5 bases). V was shortened by 7 bases and J by 1 base, with 10 bases between the two germline ends. Germline loops: CDR1 SQVTM, CDR2 ANQGSEA. The CDR3 has 12 residues. The CDR3 nucleotides are TGCAGCGCCTCAGGACAGAACACTGAAGCTTTCTTT. Translated, it gives CSASGQNTEAFF.

This clone has only one observation. The chain uses TRBV7-6 and TRBJ2-3; possible D gene TRBD2, 6 bases. CDR3 length: 18 residues. The V gene's germline CDR1 is SGHVS and CDR2 FNYEAQ. V was trimmed by 0 bases and J by 0 bases, leaving 16 bases between them. The CDR3 sequence: CASSLARASATSTDTQYF. The CDR3 DNA sequence: TGTGCCAGCAGCTTAGCGCGAGCTAGCGCAACTAGCACAGATACGCAGTATTTT. The full variable domain, in which reference TRBV7-6 and TRBJ2-3 provide the parts outside the CDR3, is GAGVSQSPRYKVTKRGQDVALRCDPISGHVSLYWYRQALGQGPEFLTYFNYEAQQDKSGLPNDRFSAERPEGSISTLTIQRTEQRDSAMYRCASSLARASATSTDTQYFGPGTRLTVL.

V usage is TRBV23-1 and J usage is TRBJ1-4; D is unresolved. TRBV23-1 is placed among ORFs of uncertain function. The CDR3 runs to 15 residues. V dropped 0 bases and J dropped 6 bases, with 11 bases sitting between them. CDR3 region: CASSQSRLKDEKLFF. CDR3 nucleotides: TGCGCCAGCAGTCAATCGCGGCTTAAGGATGAAAAACTGTTTTTT.